These T cell receptor beta chains were read from a single sample in a study of cytomegalovirus exposure and HLA in healthy donors. Libraries were prepared by immunoSEQ multiplex PCR; TCRdb keeps only in-frame clonotypes and omits some of them. The sample includes some 150,000 clones, roughly 70% of them seen just once. Material for sequencing was PBMCs. These receptors were collected from a man between 50 and 59 years old in good health and CMV-seropositive. Each CDR3 is given with its conserved first and last residue. A D gene is named only where the DNA matches it firmly. Some rows have no size entry. The others give once, few or many, or a class for an expanded clone.

V,J,D,size,length,CDR3,DNA
TRBV19,TRBJ2-1,TRBD2,-,14,CASSVGLAVNEQFF,TGTGCCAGTAGTGTCGGACTAGCGGTGAATGAGCAGTTCTTC
TRBV12-5,TRBJ1-6,-,-,13,CASGLTENSPLHF,TGTGCTAGTGGTCTGACGGAGAATTCACCCCTCCACTTT
TRBV18,TRBJ1-1,TRBD1,-,12,CASSLRDRGAFF,TGTGCCAGCTCACTTCGGGACAGGGGAGCTTTCTTT
TRBV7-8,TRBJ1-1,-,-,14,CASSSNRELTEAFF,TGTGCCAGCAGCTCGAACAGGGAGCTGACTGAAGCTTTCTTT
TRBV5-8,TRBJ1-1,-,-,15,CASTSPPGQGRMTFF,TGTGCCAGCACCTCACCGCCGGGCCAGGGGCGGATGACTTTCTTT
TRBV18,TRBJ2-1,TRBD1,-,17,CASSPVSGQGSYNEQFF,TGTGCCAGCTCACCGGTATCGGGACAGGGCTCCTACAATGAGCAGTTCTTC
TRBV6-1,TRBJ1-2,-,-,12,CASSEQGYGYTF,TGTGCCAGCAGTGAACAGGGATATGGCTACACCTTC
TRBV7-6,TRBJ1-1,-,few,13,CASSPYMNTEAFF,TGTGCCAGCAGCCCCTATATGAACACTGAAGCTTTCTTT
TRBV5-5,TRBJ1-1,TRBD1,-,18,CASSLVARTGGLRTEAFF,TGTGCCAGCAGCTTGGTCGCTCGGACAGGGGGCCTCCGCACTGAAGCTTTCTTT
TRBV28,TRBJ2-7,TRBD1,-,15,CASSLSTGSFYEQYF,TGTGCCAGCAGTCTCTCGACAGGGAGTTTCTACGAGCAGTACTTC
TRBV7-2,TRBJ2-7,-,few,13,CASRPTWTYEQYF,TGTGCCAGCAGGCCGACATGGACCTACGAGCAGTACTTC
TRBV5-4,TRBJ1-5,-,-,19,CASSLPPYKDRHWGQPQHF,TGTGCCAGCAGCTTGCCCCCCTATAAAGACAGGCACTGGGGTCAGCCCCAGCATTTT
TRBV29-1,TRBJ1-1,TRBD1,few,13,CSVRRDRDTEAFF,TGCAGCGTTCGCCGGGACAGGGACACTGAAGCTTTCTTT
TRBV6-1,TRBJ1-6,-,-,14,CASGAWTDNSPLHF,TGTGCCAGCGGGGCCTGGACAGATAATTCACCCCTCCACTTT
TRBV6-6,TRBJ1-2,TRBD1,few,15,CASSYQGDRMNGYTF,TGTGCCAGCAGTTACCAGGGGGACAGGATGAATGGCTACACCTTC
TRBV4-2,TRBJ2-1,TRBD2,-,15,CASSQGSGSFNEQFF,TGTGCCAGCAGCCAAGGAAGCGGGAGCTTCAATGAGCAGTTCTTC
TRBV28,TRBJ2-5,TRBD1,-,16,CASSLPTGATEETQYF,TGTGCCAGCAGTTTACCCACAGGGGCGACGGAAGAGACCCAGTACTTC
TRBV29-1,TRBJ1-1,TRBD1,once,13,CSVVGQMNTEAFF,TGCAGCGTTGTGGGACAGATGAACACTGAAGCTTTCTTT
TRBV11-2,TRBJ1-1,-,-,13,CASSPQENTEAFF,TGTGCCAGCAGCCCACAGGAGAACACTGAAGCTTTCTTT
TRBV27,TRBJ1-5,-,few,12,CASRRANQPQHF,TGTGCCAGCAGGAGGGCCAATCAGCCCCAGCATTTT
TRBV2,TRBJ1-5,-,few,14,CASSEVQGYQPQHF,TGTGCCAGCAGTGAAGTTCAGGGCTATCAGCCCCAGCATTTT
TRBV6-5,TRBJ2-5,-,-,10,CASTKETQYF,TGTGCCAGCACCAAAGAGACCCAGTACTTC
TRBV28,TRBJ1-5,-,-,12,CASRQAGQPQHF,TGTGCCAGCAGACAAGCCGGGCAGCCCCAGCATTTT
TRBV7-8,TRBJ1-5,TRBD1,-,14,CASSSTGGAQPQHF,TGTGCCAGCAGCTCGACAGGGGGCGCTCAGCCCCAGCATTTT
TRBV9,TRBJ2-2,-,-,15,CASSVGPAPTGELFF,TGTGCCAGCAGCGTGGGGCCTGCGCCCACCGGGGAGCTGTTTTTT
TRBV7-6,TRBJ2-7,-,-,13,CASSLDRKGEQYF,TGTGCCAGCAGCCTTGACAGGAAAGGGGAGCAGTACTTC
TRBV5-1,TRBJ1-4,-,-,15,CASSLGQGVGEKLFF,TGCGCCAGCAGCTTGGGTCAGGGCGTTGGTGAAAAACTGTTTTTT
TRBV7-9,TRBJ2-3,-,-,14,CSSSLVASADTQYF,TGTTCCAGCAGCTTAGTGGCCTCTGCAGATACGCAGTATTTT
TRBV18,TRBJ1-2,-,-,16,CASSPLGREVGYGYTF,TGTGCCAGCTCTCCCCTCGGGAGGGAGGTAGGCTATGGCTACACCTTC
TRBV4-2,TRBJ1-2,-,-,13,CASSYTGFDGYTF,TGTGCCAGCAGCTATACAGGGTTCGACGGCTACACCTTC
TRBV7-3,TRBJ2-1,TRBD1,few,16,CASRPSTDRDGNEQFF,TGTGCCAGCAGGCCGTCCACGGACAGGGACGGGAATGAGCAGTTCTTC
TRBV5-1,TRBJ2-1,-,-,16,CASSRLDSVPIDEQFF,TGCGCCAGCAGCCGGCTGGACAGTGTTCCTATCGATGAGCAGTTCTTC
TRBV29-1,TRBJ2-5,-,-,13,CSVEGGHKETQYF,TGCAGCGTTGAAGGGGGACACAAAGAGACCCAGTACTTC
TRBV6-4,TRBJ2-1,-,-,15,CASSDSGSGSNEQFF,TGTGCCAGCAGTGACTCTGGCTCGGGAAGCAATGAGCAGTTCTTC
TRBV7-8,TRBJ2-7,TRBD2,-,13,CASSWEGSDEQYF,TGTGCCAGCAGCTGGGAGGGTTCGGACGAGCAGTACTTC
TRBV19,TRBJ1-1,-,-,16,CASSPLDRLLNTEAFF,TGTGCCAGTAGCCCCCTAGACAGACTTCTGAACACTGAAGCTTTCTTT
TRBV27,TRBJ1-2,-,-,14,CASSLRQTYYGYTF,TGTGCCAGCAGTTTACGGCAGACTTACTATGGCTACACCTTC
TRBV2,TRBJ2-3,-,-,15,CASSDLSRGTDTQYF,TGTGCCAGCAGTGATCTGTCCCGGGGCACAGATACGCAGTATTTT
TRBV5-1,TRBJ2-1,-,few,15,CASSLAGTSYNEQFF,TGCGCCAGCAGCTTGGCCGGGACAAGTTACAATGAGCAGTTCTTC
TRBV18,TRBJ1-1,-,once,14,CASSGQGQNTEAFF,TGTGCCAGCTCGGGGCAGGGACAGAACACTGAAGCTTTCTTT
TRBV5-6,TRBJ1-5,TRBD1,-,15,CASSLGTGNNQPQHF,TGTGCCAGCAGCTTAGGGACAGGGAACAATCAGCCCCAGCATTTT
TRBV7-9,TRBJ1-1,TRBD1,-,14,CASSWDRENTEAFF,TGTGCCAGCAGCTGGGACAGGGAAAACACTGAAGCTTTCTTT
TRBV11-3,TRBJ2-1,-,-,13,CASSSNRFWEQFF,TGTGCCAGCAGCTCAAACCGGTTTTGGGAGCAGTTCTTC
TRBV6-5,TRBJ2-3,-,-,14,CASSLGLSTDTQYF,TGTGCCAGCAGCCTGGGACTCAGCACAGATACGCAGTATTTT
TRBV5-6,TRBJ1-5,-,-,14,CASSTRRGGQPQHF,TGTGCCAGCAGCACCCGAAGGGGGGGTCAGCCCCAGCATTTT
TRBV2,TRBJ1-1,TRBD1,few,16,CASSEGDRGGDTEAFF,TGTGCCAGCAGTGAGGGGGACAGGGGAGGGGACACTGAAGCTTTCTTT
TRBV11-2,TRBJ1-1,-,few,13,CASSQQGNTEAFF,TGTGCCAGCAGCCAACAGGGTAACACTGAAGCTTTCTTT
TRBV5-1,TRBJ1-4,TRBD1,few,16,CASSRSLTGAGEKLFF,TGCGCCAGCAGCCGTAGTTTGACAGGGGCGGGTGAAAAACTGTTTTTT
TRBV6-6,TRBJ1-2,TRBD1,-,15,CASRFMTGEAYGYTF,TGTGCCAGCAGATTCATGACAGGGGAGGCCTATGGCTACACCTTC